The rows below give T cell receptor beta chains drawn from one sample of a study of neoadjuvant anti-PD-1 for oral cavity cancer. Sequencing used immunoSEQ multiplex PCR; TCRdb keeps in-frame clones, though not all of them. The table has 6,000 to 8,500 clones, roughly 80% seen once. The sample was PBMCs, taken before nivolumab (anti-PD-1) treatment. These receptors were collected from a person between 40 and 79 years old with oral cavity squamous cell carcinoma. CDR3s include the opening cysteine and the closing phenylalanine or tryptophan. D genes are given only for firm matches. For some rows the clone size is stated as once, few or many, or as a class when expanded; others skip it.

>TRBV18|TRBJ1-5|-|-
CASSPGSNQPQHF
TGTGCCAGCTCCCCGGGGAGCAATCAGCCCCAGCATTTT
>TRBV7-2|TRBJ2-1|-|TRBD1
CASSLFGQGGNEQFF
TGTGCCAGCAGCTTATTTGGACAGGGTGGAAATGAGCAGTTCTTC
>TRBV29-1|TRBJ1-1|-|-
CSVEDPYTEAFF
TGCAGCGTTGAGGATCCCTACACTGAAGCTTTCTTT
>TRBV4-3|TRBJ2-7|-|TRBD1
CASSRRTGYEQYF
TGCGCCAGCAGCCGCCGGACAGGGTACGAGCAGTACTTC
>TRBV6-4|TRBJ2-1|-|TRBD2
CASSDSTSGGRSEQFF
TGTGCCAGCAGTGACTCTACTAGCGGGGGGCGTAGTGAGCAGTTCTTC
>TRBV25-1|TRBJ1-3|-|-
CASPGILGALNTIYF
TGTGCCAGCCCGGGGATTCTGGGCGCATTAAACACCATATATTTT
>TRBV4-1|TRBJ1-2|-|-
CASSPQGAAGRNYGYTF
TGCGCCAGCAGCCCTCAAGGGGCGGCAGGACGTAACTATGGCTACACCTTC
>TRBV9|TRBJ2-1|once|TRBD1
CASSVVGLGQGTNEQFF
TGTGCCAGCAGCGTAGTAGGCCTGGGACAGGGAACCAATGAGCAGTTCTTC
>TRBV4-1|TRBJ1-1|once|-
CASSQDVVTLIGTEAFF
TGCGCCAGCAGCCAAGATGTGGTGACACTCATAGGGACTGAAGCTTTCTTT
>TRBV27|TRBJ2-1|-|-
CASSSFSLNNEQFF
TGTGCCAGCAGTTCCTTTTCCCTAAACAATGAGCAGTTCTTC
>TRBV9|TRBJ2-5|-|-
CASSVSGGLQETQYF
TGTGCCAGCAGCGTATCCGGCGGACTGCAAGAGACCCAGTACTTC
>TRBV19|TRBJ2-1|-|-
CASSPSEEVQFF
TGTGCCAGTAGTCCCTCGGAGGAGGTGCAGTTCTTC
>TRBV9|TRBJ1-2|once|-
CASSIGQSNYGYTF
TGTGCCAGCAGCATTGGACAGTCTAACTATGGCTACACCTTC
>TRBV5-5|TRBJ2-5|-|-
CASSSTPGQQETQYF
TGTGCCAGCAGCTCAACTCCGGGACAACAAGAGACCCAGTACTTC
>TRBV5-1|TRBJ2-2|once|-
CASMFTDTGELFF
TGCGCCAGCATGTTTACGGACACCGGGGAGCTGTTTTTT
>TRBV11-2|TRBJ1-1|-|TRBD1
CASSTRTGMNTEAFF
TGTGCCAGCAGCACGAGGACAGGGATGAACACTGAAGCTTTCTTT
>TRBV9|TRBJ2-5|once|-
CASSVAGTSLETQYF
TGTGCCAGCAGCGTAGCGGGGACCAGCTTGGAGACCCAGTACTTC
>TRBV7-8|TRBJ1-5|-|TRBD1
CASSFSTGWGNQPQHF
TGTGCCAGCAGCTTTTCGACAGGGTGGGGTAATCAGCCCCAGCATTTT
>TRBV7-9|TRBJ1-4|-|-
CASSPALVGEKLFF
TGTGCCAGCAGTCCAGCGCTGGTCGGTGAAAAACTGTTTTTT
>TRBV5-6|TRBJ2-7|-|-
CASSFDRTYEQYF
TGTGCCAGCAGCTTTGACAGAACCTACGAGCAGTACTTC
>TRBV5-5|TRBJ1-1|-|-
CASSLDRSNTEAFF
TGTGCCAGCAGCTTGGACAGATCGAACACTGAAGCTTTCTTT
>TRBV7-7|TRBJ2-2|-|-
CAGSLAPQGGVGDTGELFF
TGTGCCGGCAGCTTAGCCCCCCAGGGGGGGGTAGGGGACACCGGGGAGCTGTTTTTT
>TRBV28|TRBJ1-2|-|TRBD1
CASSSATQGAIGYGYTF
TGTGCCAGCAGTTCCGCCACACAGGGGGCGATCGGCTATGGCTACACCTTC
>TRBV5-6|TRBJ2-1|few|-
CASSTRSGGLGWDEQFF
TGTGCCAGCAGCACCCGTTCCGGGGGTTTAGGGTGGGATGAGCAGTTCTTC
>TRBV10-1|TRBJ2-2|large|-
CASSDPDNGETGELFF
TGCGCCAGCAGTGACCCGGATAATGGGGAAACCGGGGAGCTGTTTTTT
>TRBV15|TRBJ1-5|few|-
CATSNGPPVQPQHF
TGTGCCACCAGCAACGGTCCTCCGGTTCAGCCCCAGCATTTT
>TRBV13|TRBJ1-2|few|-
CASSQKGGNYGYTF
TGTGCCAGCAGCCAGAAAGGTGGGAACTATGGCTACACCTTC
>TRBV5-4|TRBJ2-5|-|-
CASSPSPGPRTSETQYF
TGTGCCAGCAGCCCCTCCCCGGGACCCCGCACCTCAGAGACCCAGTACTTC
>TRBV5-1|TRBJ2-7|-|-
CASGTGRGHEQYF
TGCGCCAGCGGCACAGGGAGAGGCCACGAGCAGTACTTC
>TRBV6-5|TRBJ1-1|-|-
CASSYKGETEAFF
TGTGCCAGCAGTTACAAGGGGGAAACTGAAGCTTTCTTT
>TRBV6-1|TRBJ2-7|-|-
CASSESRGFYEQYF
TGTGCCAGCAGTGAATCCAGGGGATTCTACGAGCAGTACTTC
>TRBV10-3|TRBJ2-5|once|-
CAIRSGTAQETQYF
TGTGCCATCCGCTCCGGGACTGCTCAAGAGACCCAGTACTTC
>TRBV30|TRBJ2-1|-|-
CAWNGIEQFF
TGTGCCTGGAACGGGATTGAGCAGTTCTTC
>TRBV19|TRBJ1-2|-|TRBD1
CASSPRLGTGHGYTF
TGTGCCAGTAGTCCGCGTCTTGGGACAGGTCATGGCTACACCTTC
>TRBV4-1|TRBJ2-2|few|-
CASSQDRVHTGELFF
TGCGCCAGCAGCCAAGATAGGGTGCACACCGGGGAGCTGTTTTTT
>TRBV6-5|TRBJ2-7|-|-
CASSREKGSYEQYF
TGTGCCAGCAGCCGGGAAAAGGGATCCTACGAGCAGTACTTC
>TRBV4-3|TRBJ1-1|few|-
CASSQRTDTEAFF
TGCGCCAGCAGCCAGCGAACGGACACTGAAGCTTTCTTT
>TRBV4-3|TRBJ2-5|-|TRBD2
CASSQDLAGYQETQYF
TGCGCCAGCAGCCAAGATCTAGCGGGGTACCAAGAGACCCAGTACTTC
>TRBV19|TRBJ2-1|few|TRBD2
CASSMELRTSGGRNEQFF
TGTGCCAGTAGTATGGAACTCCGGACTAGCGGGGGCCGAAATGAGCAGTTCTTC
>TRBV5-1|TRBJ2-2|-|TRBD1
CASSPAQGANTGELFF
TGCGCCAGCAGCCCTGCACAGGGGGCGAACACCGGGGAGCTGTTTTTT
>TRBV7-3|TRBJ2-7|-|-
CASSFAPGSGEQYF
TGTGCCAGCAGCTTCGCCCCCGGGAGCGGGGAGCAGTACTTC
>TRBV5-4|TRBJ2-1|once|TRBD2
CASSYGGAGDEQFF
TGTGCCAGCAGCTACGGGGGGGCCGGAGATGAGCAGTTCTTC
>TRBV7-6|TRBJ1-2|-|-
CASSLIGEGYTF
TGTGCCAGCAGCTTAATAGGGGAAGGCTACACCTTC
>TRBV11-2|TRBJ2-1|-|-
CASSSQGKGTAEQFF
TGTGCCAGCAGCTCCCAGGGGAAGGGGACGGCCGAGCAGTTCTTC
>TRBV7-7|TRBJ2-3|-|TRBD2
CASSLGLAASTDTQYF
TGTGCCAGCAGTCTGGGACTAGCGGCTAGCACAGATACGCAGTATTTT
>TRBV5-7|TRBJ2-1|-|TRBD1
CASSSSKGTAYNEQFF
TGTGCCAGCAGCTCCTCAAAAGGGACAGCATACAATGAGCAGTTCTTC
>TRBV4-3|TRBJ2-7|once|TRBD1
CASSQGWDRRYEQYF
TGCGCCAGCAGCCAAGGGTGGGACAGAAGATACGAGCAGTACTTC